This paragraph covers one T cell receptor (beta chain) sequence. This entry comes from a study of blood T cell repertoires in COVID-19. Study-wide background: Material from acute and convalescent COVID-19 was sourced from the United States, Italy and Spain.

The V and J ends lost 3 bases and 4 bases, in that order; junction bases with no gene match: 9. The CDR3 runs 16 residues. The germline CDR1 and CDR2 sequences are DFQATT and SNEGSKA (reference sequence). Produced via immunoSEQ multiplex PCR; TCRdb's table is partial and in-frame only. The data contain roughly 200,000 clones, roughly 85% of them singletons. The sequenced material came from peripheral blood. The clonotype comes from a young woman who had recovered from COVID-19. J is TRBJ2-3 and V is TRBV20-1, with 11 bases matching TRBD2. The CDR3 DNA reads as TGCAGTGCTAGTCTTAGCGGGAGGGTGATGGCAGATACGCAGTATTTT. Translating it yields CSASLSGRVMADTQYF.